This T cell receptor beta chain is drawn from a study of regulatory T cells in long-lasting Graves disease (dated by TCRdb to the early 2020s). Context from the whole study: In the newly diagnosed Graves' disease group, patients had been taking antithyroid drugs for less than 3 months. TCR sequencing covered some 13 persistent and roughly 20 newly diagnosed Graves' disease patients, around 33 samples in total. Persistent Graves' disease patients were compared with newly diagnosed Graves' disease patients by peripheral blood TCR sequencing and RNA sequencing. The study was conducted in China and was registered as a clinical trial. Points the paper makes about the study in general: Only the TCR beta chain was sequenced and analyzed. Persistent patients shared more public clonotypes among themselves (2,741) than newly diagnosed patients did (approximately 900). Only peripheral blood was studied, because thyroid tissue, the primary lesion, was inaccessible. The authors acknowledged the small sample size as a limitation that may reduce accuracy. TRBV28, TRBJ1-2 and TRBJ2-5 were preferentially used in persistent disease, while TRBV20-1 and TRBJ2-1 were favored in newly diagnosed disease. Compared with newly diagnosed patients, patients with persistent Graves' disease had lower TCR Shannon entropy and fewer highly expanded clones, which suggests clonal expansion.

This clonotype came up many times. The specificity of this receptor is unknown. It has no much larger one-base neighbor in the sample; base qualities were not kept. Taken with the paper, the label for time point translates to: newly diagnosed GD, antithyroid drugs for less than 3 months. For both TCR sequencing and RNA sequencing, RNA was extracted from PBMCs using TRIzol. Graves' disease was diagnosed according to American Thyroid Association guidelines. Patients were recruited from an endocrinology department in Xi'an, China. Each patient gave approximately 9 milliliters of peripheral blood, collected in an EDTA anticoagulant tube. Ficoll Paque Plus density gradient separation was used to isolate PBMCs, and no additional T cell sorting was done. RNA quality was checked with an Agilent 2100 Bioanalyzer and agarose gel, and concentration with a NanoDrop 2000. The receptor library was made with multiplex PCR. TCRdb shows the sequencer as Illumina HiSeq 4000. TCR beta libraries were built with iRepertoire HTBI primers and Arm-PCR amplification of CDR3 regions. Before sequencing, the PCR products went through gel purification. On the study's bioinformatics: Across samples, 55 to 80 TRBV and 13 to 15 TRBJ segments were identified and used for gene usage analysis of CDR3 amino acid clonotypes. COPE and FqMerger were used to merge filtered high-quality paired reads into contigs. BLAST was used to align contigs to IMGT TRBV, TRBD and TRBJ reference genes, and CDR3 was defined according to IMGT. Clonotypes above 0.1% frequency were classified as highly expanded clones. Shannon entropy served as the measure of repertoire diversity, while the Gini coefficient captured V-J evenness. A clonotype was considered public if more than one individual shared it. TCRdb applied fastp at Q25 and MiXCR to the public reads, then kept only in-frame beta chains. Here each entry gathers all rows of one CDR3 protein and keeps the most common genes and DNA. The V and J calls were not made by the authors but by TCRdb's processing. Across this sample there are approximately 350,000 distinct CDR3 sequences, with 15% to 20% seen only once. Clones ranked in the top ten supply around 20% of the sample.

Spanning cysteine to phenylalanine, the CDR3 consists of 12 amino acids. The CDR3 DNA has 36 bases and is translated from base 1. CDR1 DFQATT and CDR2 SNEGSKA were looked up in the germline V gene (reference sequence). Compared with germline, V lacks 5 bases and J lacks 4 bases; bases without a gene match: 3. The data also belong to a second study, concerning T cells in Graves' hyperthyroidism and ophthalmopathy. Drawing on the second study: Stable Graves' hyperthyroidism was defined as no progression to ophthalmopathy during 18 months of follow-up. The hyperthyroidism patients were between 18 and 65 years old and newly diagnosed, with a disease duration of less than 2 months. Exclusion was applied to patients with uncontrolled infections, other autoimmune diseases, pregnancy or lactation. Clinical symptoms, serum thyroxine and TRAb, thyroid ultrasound, and orbital computed tomography formed the basis for the diagnoses. A first-round RT-PCR of the TCR CDR3 used the HTBI primer set with the Qiagen OneStep RT-PCR kit. Blood samples also contained most of the expanded thyroid clonotypes (frequency above 0.001), which suggests that blood repertoires may reflect thyroid immune responses. In cross-validation, a model built on a 13 V-J signature told ophthalmopathy apart from stable hyperthyroidism with just under 90% sensitivity and around 83% specificity, and in testing the same model reached 80%/75%. In validation, the model predicted progression to ophthalmopathy a median of around six months before onset, with approximately 70% sensitivity and 72.22% specificity. A discovery cohort of approximately 100 patients, approximately 44 with Graves' ophthalmopathy and fewer than 65 with stable Graves' hyperthyroidism, was used to find distinguishing TCR V-J signatures. Whether ophthalmopathy could be predicted prospectively was tested in an independent validation cohort made up of some 20 hyperthyroidism patients plus 17 patients who later progressed to ophthalmopathy. The 90 or so discovery patients were randomly split 7:3 into training and test sets. The study also compared thyroid tissue and blood T-cell repertoires from a handful of Graves' hyperthyroidism patients. Once sampling was done, hyperthyroidism patients were given methimazole at a starting dose of 30 mg daily, whereas ophthalmopathy patients were given high-dose intravenous methylprednisolone. A second multiplex PCR round built the libraries, followed by size selection and purification. Libraries were sequenced paired-end with 100 bp reads on an Illumina HiSeq2000. SOAPnuke was used to process the raw data, with reads discarded if the reads contained adapters or uncalled bases, had a mean Phred below 15, or lacked an exact constant-primer or identifier match. High-quality paired reads were merged with COPE v1.2.5, and unique nucleotide sequences were defined as clonotypes. Clonotypes were aligned to IMGT TRBV, TRBD and TRBJ reference segments using MiTCR v1.1. The analysis was restricted to V-J combinations with a frequency above 0.0001, which together covered around 99% of the repertoires. A TCS score was defined as the ratio of F50 (clonal expansion) to E x V (chaos), with BLOSUM62-based TCRdist applied between CDR3 peptides within each V-J. Welch's t-statistics and random forest reduced roughly 530 V-J features to 13, which were used in a naive Bayes classifier (R e1071). No statistical method was used to set the sample size in advance, and investigators knew the group allocation. The paper describes TCR Vbeta CDR3 sequencing of 130 to 150 peripheral blood samples, made up of about 40 ophthalmopathy patients, 70 to 75 hyperthyroidism patients and 17 progressor patients.

This TCR derives from a woman aged 18-35 years with Graves disease. Donor details come from another sample of the same person, matched by shared clones. The sample consisted of peripheral blood mononuclear cells (PBMCs), taken at new diagnosis, from a patient treated with antithyroid drugs. The rearrangement joined TRBV20-1 to TRBJ2-7; 9 bases in the middle match TRBD2. CDR3 region: CSALLAGYEQYF. The DNA reads TGCAGTGCTCTCCTAGCGGGGTACGAGCAGTACTTC.